The 14 T cell receptor beta chains below come from one sample, sequenced in a study of identical twins. A single record per CDR3 protein comes from TCRdb applying MiXCR to the 5' RACE reads. The sample holds about 150,000 distinct CDR3 sequences, 3% to 4% seen once. Sequenced input: memory T cells sorted from blood. Receptors were obtained from a young man in good health.

V is TRBV7-2 and J is TRBJ2-1; D uncertain. Trimming removed 6 bases from V and 10 bases from J, with 16 bases in between. This CDR3 is 13 amino acids long. Germline CDR1 and CDR2: SGHTA and FQGNSA. CDR3 protein: CASSPLRVGEQFF. CDR3 nucleotides: TGTGCCAGCAGTCCCTTACGGGTGGGCGAGCAGTTCTTC. The entire variable domain, with the rest obtained from reference TRBV7-2 and TRBJ2-1, is as follows: GAGVSQSPSNKVTEKGKDVELRCDPISGHTALYWYRQSLGQGLEFLIYFQGNSAPDKSGLPSDRFSAERTGGSVSTLTIQRTQQEDSAVYLCASSPLRVGEQFFGPGTRLTVL.

This clonotype has a count of ten or more. CDR3 sequence: CSVQGIEAFF. The CDR3 region has the DNA TGCAGCGTTCAGGGGATTGAAGCTTTCTTT. This chain links TRBV29-1 with TRBJ1-1, with D possibly being TRBD1 (6 bases). Between the trimmed V and J ends, which lost 5 bases and 7 bases, there was a span of 8 bases. Per the germline V gene, CDR1 is SQVTM and CDR2 is ANQGSEA. CDR3 length: 10 residues.

This clonotype occurred many times. The CDR3 spells CASSFGAGHNEQFF. CDR3 nucleotide sequence: TGTGCCAGCAGCTTCGGGGCAGGACACAATGAGCAGTTCTTC. The gene calls are TRBV7-2 and TRBJ2-1, with D perhaps being TRBD1 or TRBD2 (5 bases each). Germline values: CDR1 SGHTA, CDR2 FQGNSA. The CDR3 extends over 14 amino acids. V lost 3 bases and J 5 bases, leaving 11 bases between the germline ends.

This clonotype was detected many times. The rearrangement uses TRBV15 and TRBJ1-4; D unresolved. The CDR3 covers 13 residues. Germline V CDR1 and CDR2: LNHNV, YYDKDF (reference sequence). V was clipped by 0 bases and J by 9 bases, with 8 bases between them. CDR3 nucleotides: TGTGCCACCAGCAGAGATACAGCCAAAAAACTGTTTTTT. This codes for CATSRDTAKKLFF.

At least ten counts were recorded for this clonotype. The gene calls are TRBV12-3 or TRBV12-4 and TRBJ2-3; D is uncertain. The CDR3 has 11 amino acids. With 7 bases removed from V and 3 bases from J, the gap between germline ends came to 5 bases. The CDR3 DNA reads TGTGCCAGCACCCGGACAGATACGCAGTATTTT. Its translation: CASTRTDTQYF.

This clonotype was counted at least ten times. This chain connects TRBV7-6 to TRBJ2-1; D is possibly TRBD2 (5 bases). CDR1 SGHVS and CDR2 FNYEAQ come from the germline V gene. This CDR3 has 15 amino acids. The V and J ends lost 8 bases and 9 bases respectively, with 23 bases between them. The CDR3 is CASCRELAAGCEQFF. CDR3 bases: TGTGCCAGCTGTCGCGAGCTAGCAGCAGGATGTGAGCAGTTCTTC.

The table lists this clonotype with a few counts. The gene calls are TRBV9 and TRBJ2-7, with D perhaps matching TRBD1 (5 bases). Germline CDR1 and CDR2: SGDLS and YYNGEE. V was cut by 0 bases and J by 4 bases, with 11 bases left in between. The CDR3 sequence is 14 residues long. CDR3 residues: CASSVAQGLYEQYF. The CDR3 DNA follows: TGTGCCAGCAGCGTAGCGCAGGGATTGTACGAGCAGTACTTC.

This clonotype occurred many times. V is TRBV3-1 and J is TRBJ2-2; TRBD2 might be the D (6 bases). The CDR3 sequence is 17 residues long. Trimming removed 3 bases at V and 4 bases at J, with 18 bases between. Looked up from germline, CDR1 is LGHDT and CDR2 is YNNKEL (reference sequence). CDR3 in amino acids: CASSQSGFETSTGELFF. DNA for the CDR3: TGTGCCAGCAGCCAGTCCGGATTTGAGACTAGCACCGGGGAGCTGTTTTTT.

This clonotype has at least ten counts. V is TRBV24-1 and J is TRBJ1-5; no firm D call. Trimming cost V 8 bases and J 3 bases, with 16 bases left between them. Germline V gene sequence: CDR1 KGHDR, CDR2 SFDVKD. The CDR3 consists of 15 residues. CDR3 in DNA: TGTGCCACCATTTCGCGGTGGAGGTCCAATCAGCCCCAGCATTTT. Encoded protein: CATISRWRSNQPQHF.

This clonotype has ten or more counts. The rearrangement joins TRBV29-1 to TRBJ2-1; TRBD2 agrees at 8 bases. With 5 bases clipped from V and 2 bases from J, the junction kept 2 bases outside the gene matches. The CDR3 sequence is 13 residues long. Germline V gives CDR1 SQVTM, CDR2 ANQGSEA. The CDR3 DNA sequence: TGCAGCGTTTCGGGAGGGCCCTACAATGAGCAGTTCTTC. Its translation: CSVSGGPYNEQFF.

The J gene is TRBJ2-2, the V gene TRBV6-2 or TRBV6-3; D unresolved. V was shortened by 6 bases and J by 4 bases, with 12 bases between the two germline ends. CDR3 length: 14 residues. Germline values: CDR1 MNHEY, CDR2 SVGEGT. The CDR3 DNA reads TGTGCCAGCAGCCAGTCCGAGAGCACCGGGGAGCTGTTTTTT. As protein: CASSQSESTGELFF.

This clonotype was observed at least ten times. The chain links TRBV15 to TRBJ1-4; the D gene is possibly TRBD1 (5 bases). This CDR3 has 16 amino acids. Deletions cut 0 bases from V and 8 bases from J, with 16 bases between. CDR1 is LNHNV and CDR2 is YYDKDF in the germline V gene (reference sequence). The CDR3 sequence: CATSRDARGADEKLFF. The CDR3 DNA is TGTGCCACCAGCAGAGATGCGCGGGGCGCAGACGAAAAACTGTTTTTT.

This clonotype showed up many times. The CDR3 reads CASRLAGGNTGELFF. The CDR3 DNA follows: TGTGCCAGCAGACTAGCGGGAGGCAACACCGGGGAGCTGTTTTTT. The rearrangement joins TRBV27 to TRBJ2-2; TRBD2 agrees at 12 bases. J was trimmed by 2 bases and V by 6 bases; bases with no gene match: 1. Germline-derived CDR1 and CDR2 are MNHEY and SMNVEV (reference sequence). There are 15 residues in the CDR3.

This clonotype showed up many times. This chain uses TRBV25-1 with TRBJ2-1; weak D call: TRBD1 (6 bases). The CDR3 consists of 12 residues. The germline gives CDR1 MGHDK, CDR2 SYGVNS. Trimming shortened V by 8 bases and J by 6 bases, and 11 bases separated the two germline ends. For the CDR3, the DNA is TGTGCCAGCGCAGGGGTCTTCAATGAGCAGTTCTTC. Translating gives CASAGVFNEQFF.